The 10 T cell receptor beta chains in this list originate from one sample, sequenced in a study of CD8+CD57+ T cells in acquired aplastic anemia. Genomic DNA constituted the template upon which TCR beta VDJ and CDR3 profiling was performed. TCRdb ran MiXCR on the reads and lists one entry per CDR3 protein. This table has roughly 500,000 distinct CDR3 sequences, approximately 33% appearing once. For sequencing, patients were chosen who had shown expansion of CD8+CD57+ cells by flow cytometry. The sequenced sample consisted of sorted CD4+, CD8+, or CD8+CD57+ T cells (not recorded which) from PBMCs. The receptors come from a human donor with aplastic anemia.

The chain combines TRBV7-6 with TRBJ2-2; D ambiguous. Germline CDR1 reads SGHVS; CDR2 reads FNYEAQ. Trimming pared 5 bases from V and 8 bases from J, leaving 9 bases between. CDR3 length: 12 residues. The CDR3: CASSVGVGELFF. CDR3 sequence (DNA): TGTGCCAGCAGCGTAGGCGTTGGGGAGCTGTTTTTT. Supplemented by reference TRBV7-6 and TRBJ2-2, the full variable domain reads GAGVSQSPRYKVTKRGQDVALRCDPISGHVSLYWYRQALGQGPEFLTYFNYEAQQDKSGLPNDRFSAERPEGSISTLTIQRTEQRDSAMYRCASSVGVGELFFGEGSRLTVL.

This clonotype has more than one count but fewer than ten. This rearrangement joins TRBV10-1 to TRBJ2-7; possible D gene TRBD1, 5 bases. CDR3 length: 16 residues. CDR1 WNHNN and CDR2 SYGVQD come from the germline V gene (reference sequence). V was shortened by 0 bases and J by 6 bases, with 18 bases between the two germline ends. The CDR3 sequence is CASSESVSQGEGEQYF. The CDR3 bases are TGCGCCAGCAGTGAGTCTGTCTCCCAAGGGGAAGGCGAGCAGTACTTC.

This clonotype was observed at least ten times. The V call is TRBV24-1, the J call TRBJ2-2, with D possibly matching TRBD2 (6 bases). Germline-derived CDR1 and CDR2 are KGHDR and SFDVKD. CDR3 length: 14 amino acids. V was pared by 8 bases and J by 1 base, with 10 bases between. The CDR3 region is CATKQGLNTGELFF. The DNA of the CDR3 is TGTGCCACCAAGCAGGGACTGAACACCGGGGAGCTGTTTTTT.

The sample holds a few counts of this clonotype. The gene calls are TRBV20-1 and TRBJ2-7, with 8 bases identical to TRBD2. This CDR3 has 14 residues. V gave up 0 bases and J gave up 3 bases; unmatched junction bases: 4. From germline, CDR1 is DFQATT and CDR2 SNEGSKA (reference sequence). Here the CDR3 DNA reads TGCAGTGCTAGAGACGGGGGGGTAGTCTACGAGCAGTACTTC. This gives the protein CSARDGGVVYEQYF.

The V gene is TRBV4-1, the J gene TRBJ1-2, with D perhaps TRBD1 (6 bases). This CDR3 has 18 amino acids. V was pared by 5 bases and J by 2 bases, with 24 bases between. CDR1 MGHRA and CDR2 YSYEKL come from the germline V gene. The CDR3 is CASSLTLHPTGGNYGYTF. In DNA, the CDR3 is TGCGCCAGCAGCTTAACACTCCACCCGACAGGAGGCAACTATGGCTACACCTTC.

This clonotype was counted many times. The rearrangement uses TRBV29-1 and TRBJ1-2, with TRBD1 identical over 7 bases. J was trimmed by 8 bases and V by 3 bases; bases with no gene match: 6. The CDR3 has 12 residues. Germline V lookup: CDR1 SQVTM, CDR2 ANQGSEA. CDR3 bases: TGCAGCGTTGAGACAGGGAAAGGGGGCTACACCTTC. It codes for CSVETGKGGYTF.

On this clonotype: Germline is not matched at one junction end, which may reflect a read error. The chain has TRBV7-9 and TRBJ1-2; D is ambiguous. Germline CDR1 reads SEHNR; CDR2 reads FQNEAQ (reference sequence). This CDR3 comprises 14 residues. This CDR3 reads CASSQVRESYGYTF. Here the CDR3 DNA reads TGCGCCAGCAGCCAAGTCCGGGAATCCTATGGCTACACCTTC.

A note on this clonotype: A much larger clonotype is one base distant, so this may be a read error. The CDR3 end shows no conserved phenylalanine or tryptophan, and so a read error is likely. This chain links TRBV5-1 with TRBJ1-6; 8 nucleotides line up with TRBD1. This CDR3 contains 13 residues. The V and J ends lost 4 bases and 12 bases, in that order; junction bases with no gene match: 6. CDR1 is SGHRS, CDR2 YFSETQ, per germline. Here the CDR3 reads CASSPEGQGPLHS. The CDR3 nucleotides read TGCGCCAGCAGCCCGGAAGGACAGGGACCCCTCCACTCT.

This chain links TRBV7-4 with TRBJ2-2; D is uncertain. The CDR3 totals 15 residues. Germline loops: CDR1 SGHVT, CDR2 SQSDAQ. V lost 1 base and J lost 1, with 7 bases in between. The CDR3 DNA reads as TGTGCCAGCAGCTTAGATACTCTGAACACCGGGGAGCTGTTTTTT. It codes for CASSLDTLNTGELFF.

Comments on this clonotype: A much larger clone differs by one base, so this may be a read error. The chain recombines TRBV5-5 with TRBJ2-7; either TRBD1 or TRBD2 may fit D (6 bases each). Germline-derived CDR1 and CDR2 are SGHKS and YYEKEE (reference sequence). The CDR3 runs to 16 residues. Trimming took off 4 bases at V and 2 bases at J, with 19 bases between the two ends. CDR3 nucleotide sequence: TGTGCCAGCAGCGGGGGGCCGAGACTCTCGCCCTACGAGCAGTACTTC. As protein: CASSGGPRLSPYEQYF.